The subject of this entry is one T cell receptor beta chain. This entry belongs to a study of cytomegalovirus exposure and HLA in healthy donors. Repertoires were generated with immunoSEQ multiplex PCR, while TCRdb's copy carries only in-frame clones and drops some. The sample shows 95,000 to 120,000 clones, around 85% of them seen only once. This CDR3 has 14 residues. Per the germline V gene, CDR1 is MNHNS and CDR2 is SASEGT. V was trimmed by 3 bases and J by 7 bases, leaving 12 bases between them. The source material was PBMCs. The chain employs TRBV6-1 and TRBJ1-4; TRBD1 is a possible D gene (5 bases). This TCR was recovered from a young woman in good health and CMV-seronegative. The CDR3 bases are TGTGCCAGCAGTGACCGGGCAAGGGGTGAAAAACTGTTTTTT. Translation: CASSDRARGEKLFF.